A selection of T cell receptor beta chains follows, all from one sample in a study of T cells after posttransplantation cyclophosphamide. TCRdb's copy holds only in-frame clones and misses some; the assay was immunoSEQ multiplex PCR. Here the sample spans tens of thousands of clones, almost 99% being singletons. Sequencing used naive CD4+ T cells sorted from PBMCs. All receptors come from a middle-aged man in good health, CMV-negative, and a related stem cell transplant donor. Both conserved end residues are part of each CDR3. Fields, in order: J gene, V gene, clone size, D gene, CDR3 DNA, CDR3 protein. D genes are given only for firm matches. For some rows the clone size is stated as once, few or many, or as a class when expanded; others skip it.

TRBJ1-5 TRBV7-9 - TRBD1 TGTGCCAGCAGCTTAGGGGGCGACAGGGGGCAGCCCCAGCATTTT CASSLGGDRGQPQHF
TRBJ1-2 TRBV6-6 - TRBD1 TGTGCCAGCAGTTCATGGACAGGGGATGGCTACACCTTC CASSSWTGDGYTF
TRBJ2-7 TRBV6-6 - - TGTGCCAGCAGTTACGCGACTTACGAGCAGTACTTC CASSYATYEQYF
TRBJ1-3 TRBV29-1 few TRBD1 TGCAGCGTTAGGGGGCACAACCTCGGGGACACCATATATTTT CSVRGHNLGDTIYF
TRBJ1-1 TRBV5-1 - TRBD1 TGCGCCAGCGGCGGACAGGGCTATACTGAAGCTTTCTTT CASGGQGYTEAFF
TRBJ2-4 TRBV7-9 - - TGTGCCAGCAGCGCAGGCCAACTAGCCAAAAACATTCAGTACTTC CASSAGQLAKNIQYF
TRBJ2-7 TRBV20-1 - - TGCAGTGCTACCGGGACCTACGAGCAGTACTTC CSATGTYEQYF
TRBJ1-5 TRBV28 - - TGTGCCAGCAGCGAAAACCTCGACAGCTCGCCCCAGCATTTT CASSENLDSSPQHF
TRBJ1-5 TRBV19 - - TGTGCCAGTAGTATCCCCCTGAGGTATCAGCCCCAGCATTTT CASSIPLRYQPQHF
TRBJ2-2 TRBV25-1 - TRBD2 TGTGCCAGCAGTGGGCCGGGACTAGCGACCACCGGGGAGCTGTTTTTT CASSGPGLATTGELFF
TRBJ1-1 TRBV6-6 - - TGTGCCAGCAGTTACTCTCGGGGGATGAACACTGAAGCTTTCTTT CASSYSRGMNTEAFF
TRBJ1-1 TRBV5-1 - - TGCGCCAGCAGCTTGGGTGCGGGAGCCACTGAAGCTTTCTTT CASSLGAGATEAFF
TRBJ1-4 TRBV7-8 - TRBD1 TGTGCCAGCCGGCAGGGGGATCCTTCTAATGAAAAACTGTTTTTT CASRQGDPSNEKLFF
TRBJ2-3 TRBV4-1 - TRBD2 TGCGCCAGCAGCCCAAGCCAGACCCGGCCTAGCGGGAGGGTAGCAGATACGCAGTATTTT CASSPSQTRPSGRVADTQYF
TRBJ2-1 TRBV5-1 - TRBD2 TGCGCCAGCAGCTTACTAGCGGGAGGCGAGAATGAGCAGTTCTTC CASSLLAGGENEQFF
TRBJ2-1 TRBV20-1 - - TGCAGTGCGGGGGGAGGAATTGAGCAGTTCTTC CSAGGGIEQFF
TRBJ2-7 TRBV2 - TRBD1 TGTGCCAGCAGTGCCCGGGACAGGGACTCCTACGAGCAGTACTTC CASSARDRDSYEQYF
TRBJ2-2 TRBV7-3 once - TGTGCCAGCAGCTTACCACCCCTGGGGGGTGTGAACACCGGGGAGCTGTTTTTT CASSLPPLGGVNTGELFF
TRBJ1-1 TRBV2 - - TGTGCCAGCAGTGGGCAGCGAGCAGACCACACTGAAGCTTTCTTT CASSGQRADHTEAFF
TRBJ1-1 TRBV14 - - TGTGCCAGCAGCCCCGGTGCGGCTGAAGCTTTCTTT CASSPGAAEAFF
TRBJ2-2 TRBV18 - - TGTGCCAGCTCACCCGCCCCAGGTCCTAACACCGGGGAGCTGTTTTTT CASSPAPGPNTGELFF
TRBJ2-1 TRBV29-1 - TRBD2 TGCAGCGGCGGGACTAGCGGGGACAATGAGCAGTTCTTC CSGGTSGDNEQFF
TRBJ2-7 TRBV6-1 - TRBD2 TGTGCCAGCAGTGACGGACTAGCGGGAGGGACGGACTTC CASSDGLAGGTDF
TRBJ1-3 TRBV6-1 few TRBD1 TGTGCCAGCAGGGAGGACAGGGCCTCTGGAAACACCATATATTTT CASREDRASGNTIYF
TRBJ2-2 TRBV5-5 - - TGTGCCAGCATAGGGGGGGGATTTGGGGCCGGGGAGCTGTTTTTT CASIGGGFGAGELFF
TRBJ2-1 TRBV27 - TRBD2 TGTGCCAGCCGAACTAGCGGGAGGGAGCAGTTCTTC CASRTSGREQFF
TRBJ2-7 TRBV9 - TRBD2 TGTGCCAGCAGCTTGCTAGCGGACGCGTTTTGCTCCGTGGGGGAGCAGTACTTC CASSLLADAFCSVGEQYF
TRBJ1-1 TRBV18 - - TGTGCCAGCTCACTCCCAGGGATTACTGAAGCTTTCTTT CASSLPGITEAFF
TRBJ1-3 TRBV7-9 - - TGTGCCAGCAGCCCGCGGACAGCCAGGGGAAACACCATATATTTT CASSPRTARGNTIYF
TRBJ2-1 TRBV6-5 - TRBD1 TGTGCCAGCAGCCGGGACAGCATGAGAAATGAGCAGTTCTTC CASSRDSMRNEQFF
TRBJ2-7 TRBV11-2 once TRBD1 TGTGCCAGCAGCTTAGAAGGGACAGGGGGGGACTACGAGCAGTACTTC CASSLEGTGGDYEQYF
TRBJ1-4 TRBV6-6 - - TGTGCCAGCAGTTACTCGCCAGGTCCGGGGGAAAAACTGTTTTTT CASSYSPGPGEKLFF
TRBJ1-1 TRBV18 - - TGTGCCAGCTCACCACCAAACAGGGACGGGACTGAAGCTTTCTTT CASSPPNRDGTEAFF
TRBJ2-5 TRBV19 - - TGTGCCAGTAGTTACGGGGAGACTCGTCGGGAGACCCAGTACTTC CASSYGETRRETQYF
TRBJ2-1 TRBV28 - TRBD2 TGTGCCAGCGGAGTCACTAGCGGGAGGCCAAATGAGCAGTTCTTC CASGVTSGRPNEQFF
TRBJ2-1 TRBV4-1 - TRBD2 TGCGCCAGCAGCCACACGACTAGCGGGAGACGTGAGCAGTTCTTC CASSHTTSGRREQFF
TRBJ2-3 TRBV19 - TRBD2 TGTGCCAGTAGTACGGGACTAGCCGCAGATACGCAGTATTTT CASSTGLAADTQYF
TRBJ2-4 TRBV18 - TRBD1 TGTGCCAGCTCCCCGGGTGGAACAGGGGGCAACGTTCAGTACTTC CASSPGGTGGNVQYF
TRBJ2-3 TRBV6-5 - TRBD1 TGTGCCAGCAGCCGACAGGGCCGTAGCACAGATACGCAGTATTTT CASSRQGRSTDTQYF
TRBJ2-7 TRBV10-3 - TRBD2 TGTGCCATCAGTGAAGGTGCGGGAGGCGAGCAGTACTTC CAISEGAGGEQYF
TRBJ2-2 TRBV5-5 - TRBD2 TGTGCCAGCAGCTTGTTGGCGACTAGCAACACCGGGGAGCTGTTTTTT CASSLLATSNTGELFF
TRBJ2-1 TRBV7-9 - TRBD1 TGTGCCAGCAGCTTGGACAGGGGGACATACAATGAGCAGTTCTTC CASSLDRGTYNEQFF
TRBJ2-5 TRBV7-9 once TRBD2 TGTGCCAGCAGCCATAGCGGGAGTAGGGAGACCCAGTACTTC CASSHSGSRETQYF
TRBJ1-4 TRBV29-1 - TRBD1 TGCAGCGCACTGACAGGGGAACCTGAAAAACTGTTTTTT CSALTGEPEKLFF
TRBJ2-7 TRBV20-1 - - TGCAGTGCTAGAGGACTCTACGAGCAGTACTTC CSARGLYEQYF
TRBJ1-5 TRBV30 - - TGTGCCTGGAGTGTACGGGGGGCTGGACAGCCCCAGCATTTT CAWSVRGAGQPQHF
TRBJ2-7 TRBV5-8 - TRBD1 TGTGCCAGCAGCCGGCTCGGGACAGGGGGATACGAGCAGTACTTC CASSRLGTGGYEQYF
TRBJ2-5 TRBV11-2 - TRBD2 TGTGCCAGCAGCTTAGGGGGAGGGGAGACCCAGTACTTC CASSLGGGETQYF
TRBJ2-3 TRBV6-5 - TRBD2 TGTGCCAGCAGTTACGGGTTCGCGGGAGCGGATACGCAGTATTTT CASSYGFAGADTQYF
TRBJ1-2 TRBV25-1 - - TGTGCCAGCTCCCAAGAGGGCTTTTCCTATGGCTACACCTTC CASSQEGFSYGYTF
TRBJ2-5 TRBV7-9 - TRBD1 TGTGCCAGCAGCTTAACGCAGGGGGCGGTGACCCAGTACTTC CASSLTQGAVTQYF
TRBJ2-1 TRBV7-2 - TRBD2 TGTGCCAGCAGCCGAAGCGGGAGTTCCTACAATGAGCAGTTCTTC CASSRSGSSYNEQFF
TRBJ1-5 TRBV19 - - TGTGCCAGTATTCGGACAACTAATAGCAATCAGCCCCAGCATTTT CASIRTTNSNQPQHF
TRBJ1-5 TRBV7-2 - - TGTGCCAGCAGCTCCGGACTGTCGGGTATACAGCAGCCCCAGCATTTT CASSSGLSGIQQPQHF
TRBJ1-5 TRBV2 - TRBD1 TGTGCCAGCAGGGAAGACAGGGTTAATCAGCCCCAGCATTTT CASREDRVNQPQHF
TRBJ2-1 TRBV29-1 once - TGCAGCGTTCTCCAGGATGGGACACACAATGAGCAGTTCTTC CSVLQDGTHNEQFF
TRBJ2-4 TRBV19 - - TGTGCCAGTAAAGGGACATTGAGAGCCAAAAACATTCAGTACTTC CASKGTLRAKNIQYF
TRBJ2-1 TRBV7-9 - TRBD2 TGTGCCAGCAGCCGACGGGGGGAGGTCAGGGCAAATGAGCAGTTCTTC CASSRRGEVRANEQFF
TRBJ1-4 TRBV30 - - TGTGCCTGGGGGCTGGGAGGGGTCCACCTGTTTTTT CAWGLGGVHLFF